The 27 T cell receptor beta chains below all came from one sample that was sequenced in a study of shared clonotypes between healthy human individuals. Method: immunoSEQ multiplex PCR; TCRdb's copy keeps in-frame clones and lacks some. The data hold under 650,000 clones, with 95% to 97% observed a single time. The source material was naive CD4+ T cells sorted from blood. As for subset: CD45RA+ positively selected. The receptor source for this set is a woman in her twenties or thirties in good health.

A word on this clone: Other DNA sequences within the sample encode an identical CDR3. The chain has TRBV28 and TRBJ2-7; D unresolved. The germline V gene encodes CDR1 MDHEN and CDR2 SYDVKM. V lost 1 base, J lost 7 bases, and 5 bases lay in between. There are 11 residues in the CDR3. The CDR3 region has the DNA TGTGCCAGCAGTTTATCCCGAGAGCAGTACTTC. This sequence encodes CASSLSREQYF.

The CDR3 here is CASRVTSGINTGELFF. In DNA form, the CDR3 reads TGTGCCAGCAGAGTGACTAGCGGGATCAACACCGGGGAGCTGTTTTTT. The rearrangement uses TRBV27 and TRBJ2-2; 11 bases line up with TRBD2. Germline V gene data show CDR1 as MNHEY and CDR2 as SMNVEV (reference sequence). The CDR3 runs to 16 residues. V gave up 6 bases and J gave up 2 bases; unmatched junction bases: 5.

The V gene is TRBV28, the J gene TRBJ1-3, with D possibly TRBD1 on 5 matching bases. V lost 2 bases and J lost 0, with 11 bases in between. Per germline, CDR1 MDHEN and CDR2 SYDVKM. There are 16 residues in the CDR3. The CDR3 here is CASSLRWGSSGNTIYF. The DNA of the CDR3 is TGTGCCAGCAGTTTACGGTGGGGGTCCTCTGGAAACACCATATATTTT.

The chain uses TRBV2 and TRBJ2-5; 7 bases fit TRBD1. The CDR3 covers 13 residues. With 6 bases clipped from V and 4 bases from J, the junction kept 5 bases outside the gene matches. Germline V gene lookup returns CDR1 SNHLY and CDR2 FYNNEI. The chain's CDR3 is CASRRGRSETQYF. The DNA of the CDR3 is TGTGCCAGCAGGAGGGGGCGGTCAGAGACCCAGTACTTC.

This clone was counted once. The chain joins TRBV19 to TRBJ1-4; 10 nucleotides match TRBD1. The CDR3 loop spans 19 amino acids. V lost 3 bases and J lost 0; bases outside the gene matches: 10. Germline V gene data show CDR1 as LNHDA and CDR2 as SQIVND (reference sequence). Here the CDR3 DNA reads TGTGCCAGTAGTATCCTCCGGGACAGGGGACTTGCAACTAATGAAAAACTGTTTTTT. This encodes CASSILRDRGLATNEKLFF.

The CDR3 region has the DNA TGTGCCAGCAGTTTACTCGGGGCCAACGTCCTGACTTTC. Amino acid sequence: CASSLLGANVLTF. The chain recombines TRBV27 with TRBJ2-6; D call uncertain. The germline V gene has CDR1 MNHEY and CDR2 SMNVEV (reference sequence). The CDR3 covers 13 residues. Trimming took off 2 bases at V and 4 bases at J, with 3 bases between the two ends.

The rearrangement links TRBV19 to TRBJ2-7, with D possibly matching TRBD2 (7 bases). The CDR3 is 16 amino acids. Trimming removed 6 bases at V and 0 bases at J, with 18 bases between. Germline CDR1 is LNHDA and CDR2 is SQIVND (reference sequence). CDR3 protein: CASRRGASGSSYEQYF. The DNA of the CDR3 is TGTGCCAGTAGGAGGGGGGCTAGCGGTAGCTCCTACGAGCAGTACTTC.

The chain couples TRBV9 to TRBJ2-2; 10 positions match TRBD1. CDR1 is SGDLS, CDR2 YYNGEE, per germline. The V segment lost 4 bases and the J segment 4 bases; nucleotides outside the gene matches: 10. This CDR3 comprises 17 residues. The CDR3 coding sequence is TGTGCCAGCAGCACATTCACCGGGACAGGGGTCACCGGGGAGCTGTTTTTT. Protein product: CASSTFTGTGVTGELFF.

The V and J genes are TRBV6-1 and TRBJ2-7; 11 bases are shared with TRBD2. This CDR3 region has 14 residues. With 7 bases clipped from V and 3 bases from J, the junction kept 5 bases outside the gene matches. CDR1 and CDR2 from the germline V gene are MNHNS and SASEGT. The CDR3 sequence: CASTPLAGDYEQYF. For the CDR3, the DNA is TGTGCCAGCACCCCACTAGCGGGAGACTACGAGCAGTACTTC.

The chain combines TRBV7-3 with TRBJ2-1, with TRBD2 as a possible D gene (7 bases). CDR1 SGHTA and CDR2 FQGTGA come from the germline V gene. Trimming cost V 1 base and J 0 bases, with 16 bases left between them. CDR3 length: 18 amino acids. In nucleotides, the CDR3 is TGTGCCAGCAGCTTAAGGGGGGCTAGCGGCCTCTCCTACAATGAGCAGTTCTTC. This sequence encodes CASSLRGASGLSYNEQFF.

This clone was detected only once. The chain has TRBV6-5 and TRBJ1-6; perhaps TRBD1 as D (5 bases). V was shortened by 2 bases and J by 8 bases, with 7 bases between the two germline ends. Germline V gene sequence: CDR1 MNHEY, CDR2 SVGAGI. This CDR3 spans 13 amino acids. The CDR3 DNA reads as TGTGCCAGCAGTTACCAGGGTGATTCACCCCTCCACTTT. Its translation: CASSYQGDSPLHF.

J is TRBJ1-1 and V is TRBV18, with D tentatively TRBD1 (5 bases). Between the trimmed V and J ends, which lost 6 bases and 1 base, there was a span of 15 bases. CDR1 and CDR2 (germline): KGHSH, LQKENI. The CDR3 loop spans 15 amino acids. The CDR3 region has the DNA TGTGCCAGCTCGCCCGTAATGACAGAGAACACTGAAGCTTTCTTT. It encodes CASSPVMTENTEAFF.

This chain links TRBV18 with TRBJ1-3; D is undetermined. This CDR3 comprises 15 residues. Germline CDR1 KGHSH, CDR2 LQKENI. Trimming left V 3 bases short and J 1 base short, with 10 bases between. The CDR3 loop reads CASSPPDDSGNTIYF. DNA for the CDR3: TGTGCCAGCTCACCGCCGGACGATTCTGGAAACACCATATATTTT.

For the CDR3, the DNA is TGTGCCAGCACTGGACAGGGGCCTGGGGATGGCTACACCTTC. This translates into CASTGQGPGDGYTF. V and J are TRBV2 and TRBJ1-2, with 9 bases aligning to TRBD1. The junction had 9 bases not matched to a gene; V was cut back by 7 bases and J by 6 bases. The CDR3 spans 14 residues. Germline-derived CDR1 and CDR2 are SNHLY and FYNNEI.

The rearrangement joins TRBV25-1 to TRBJ2-5; D uncertain. The CDR3 is 12 amino acids. Per the germline V gene, CDR1 is MGHDK and CDR2 is SYGVNS. Trimming removed 4 bases from V and 7 bases from J, with 10 bases in between. The CDR3 reads CASSAGIGTQYF. The CDR3 DNA reads TGTGCCAGCAGTGCCGGCATAGGGACCCAGTACTTC.

The rearrangement links TRBV6-1 to TRBJ1-2; no clear D gene. Trimming left V 3 bases short and J 0 bases short, with 23 bases between. CDR3 length: 19 residues. Germline V gives CDR1 MNHNS, CDR2 SASEGT. The DNA of the CDR3 is TGTGCCAGCAGTGATACCGGCCTCCACTCCTCGGCTACTAACTATGGCTACACCTTC. Protein product: CASSDTGLHSSATNYGYTF.

The J gene is TRBJ2-6, the V gene TRBV9, with unresolved D. The CDR3 consists of 17 residues. The germline gives CDR1 SGDLS, CDR2 YYNGEE. The ends were cut back, 3 bases at V and 0 bases at J, with 13 bases in the middle. The CDR3 loop reads CASSGRGGSSGANVLTF. DNA of the CDR3: TGTGCCAGCAGCGGGCGAGGCGGATCCTCTGGGGCCAACGTCCTGACTTTC.

The rearrangement joins TRBV5-1 to TRBJ2-7; D unclear. The germline gives CDR1 SGHRS, CDR2 YFSETQ. Trimming took 2 bases from V and 3 from J, leaving 15 bases between them. The CDR3 covers 15 residues. The CDR3 is CASSFNTVRNYEQYF. DNA for the CDR3: TGCGCCAGCAGCTTTAATACCGTACGAAACTACGAGCAGTACTTC.

The rearrangement links TRBV18 to TRBJ2-5, with TRBD2 matching over 9 bases. V dropped 2 bases and J dropped 13; count of bases not matched to a gene: 11. This CDR3 has 14 amino acids. In germline, CDR1 is KGHSH, CDR2 LQKENI. The CDR3 DNA reads as TGTGCCAGCTCACCAGGGCTAGCGGGGCCGTCTGGGTACTTC. Protein product: CASSPGLAGPSGYF.

This chain joins TRBV4-1 and TRBJ2-2; weak D call: TRBD2 (5 bases). Trimming shortened V by 2 bases and J by 2 bases, and 15 bases separated the two germline ends. This CDR3 spans 17 amino acids. Germline CDR1 reads MGHRA; CDR2 reads YSYEKL. CDR3: CASSQRTWTSNTGELFF. The CDR3 DNA follows: TGCGCCAGCAGCCAAAGAACTTGGACTTCTAACACCGGGGAGCTGTTTTTT.

This clone was observed a single time. The chain joins TRBV28 to TRBJ2-4; 9 nucleotides agree with TRBD1. The length of the CDR3 is 23 residues. The V gene end was trimmed by 3 bases and the J gene end by 0 bases; junction bases not matched to a gene: 24. Germline CDR1 and CDR2: MDHEN and SYDVKM. CDR3 protein: CASSFARTGDLAGRGKAKNIQYF. The CDR3 DNA follows: TGTGCCAGCAGTTTCGCCCGGACAGGGGATCTAGCAGGGCGGGGGAAAGCCAAAAACATTCAGTACTTC. Complete variable domain (other parts from reference TRBV28 and TRBJ2-4): DVKVTQSSRYLVKRTGEKVFLECVQDMDHENMFWYRQDPGLGLRLIYFSYDVKMKEKGDIPEGYSVSREKKERFSLILESASTNQTSMYLCASSFARTGDLAGRGKAKNIQYFGAGTRLSVL.

The V call is TRBV19, the J call TRBJ1-3; D is uncertain. Trimming shortened V by 9 bases and J by 5 bases, and 14 bases separated the two germline ends. The germline V gene encodes CDR1 LNHDA and CDR2 SQIVND (reference sequence). CDR3 size: 13 residues. The CDR3 spells CASLDPARNTIYF. The CDR3 coding sequence is TGTGCCAGCCTGGATCCAGCCAGAAACACCATATATTTT.

The chain's CDR3 is CASSSGQGRSEAFF. CDR3 nucleotide sequence: TGTGCCAGCAGCTCCGGACAGGGGAGATCTGAAGCTTTCTTT. This rearrangement joins TRBV7-3 to TRBJ1-1; 9 positions agree with TRBD1. Looked up from germline, CDR1 is SGHTA and CDR2 is FQGTGA. The CDR3 runs to 14 residues. Trimming removed 4 bases from V and 6 bases from J; junction bases left unmatched: 6. The full variable domain, with the rest looked up from reference TRBV7-3 and TRBJ1-1, is GAGVSQTPSNKVTEKGKYVELRCDPISGHTALYWYRQSLGQGPEFLIYFQGTGAADDSGLPNDRFFAVRPEGSVSTLKIQRTERGDSAVYLCASSSGQGRSEAFFGQGTRLTVV.

The chain uses TRBV6-6 and TRBJ1-2, with 9 bases aligning to TRBD1. Germline trimming cut 5 bases from V and 2 bases from J; bases unmatched to any gene: 6. CDR3 length: 15 residues. CDR1 and CDR2 from the germline V gene are MNHNY and SVGAGI (reference sequence). The CDR3 reads CASSPRTGANYGYTF. DNA for the CDR3: TGTGCCAGCAGTCCGCGGACAGGGGCCAACTATGGCTACACCTTC.

The J gene is TRBJ1-2, the V gene TRBV5-1, with 7 nucleotides matching TRBD1. J was trimmed by 8 bases and V by 0 bases; bases with no gene match: 1. From germline, CDR1 is SGHRS and CDR2 YFSETQ. The CDR3 has 12 amino acids. DNA of the CDR3: TGCGCCAGCAGCTTGGACAGGGGAGGCTACACCTTC. It is translated as CASSLDRGGYTF.

This clone was picked up one time. This specimen includes other DNA sequences encoding the same CDR3. This chain connects TRBV18 to TRBJ2-7; TRBD1 aligns across 7 bases. The germline V gene encodes CDR1 KGHSH and CDR2 LQKENI. The CDR3 has 15 residues. J gave up 0 bases and V 0 bases, and 2 bases lay outside the gene matches. CDR3 region: CASSPPGTASYEQYF. The CDR3 nucleotides are TGTGCCAGCTCACCACCCGGGACAGCCTCCTACGAGCAGTACTTC. Using reference TRBV18 and TRBJ2-7 for the parts outside the CDR3, the full variable domain is NAGVMQNPRHLVRRRGQEARLRCSPMKGHSHVYWYRQLPEEGLKFMVYLQKENIIDESGMPKERFSAEFPKEGPSILRIQQVVRGDSAAYFCASSPPGTASYEQYFGPGTRLTVT.

The V call is TRBV5-1, the J call TRBJ2-3; TRBD1 or TRBD2 may be the D gene (5 bases each). Trimming shortened V by 0 bases and J by 0 bases, and 20 bases separated the two germline ends. The CDR3 loop spans 19 amino acids. Germline-derived CDR1 and CDR2 are SGHRS and YFSETQ. The chain's CDR3 is CASSLEPRDGRFSTDTQYF. In DNA, the CDR3 is TGCGCCAGCAGCTTGGAACCCCGGGACGGACGATTTAGCACAGATACGCAGTATTTT.